Sequencing of this TCR beta chain was carried out in a study of identical twins. TCRdb ran MiXCR on the 5' RACE reads and lists one entry per CDR3 protein. The repertoire has more than 650,000 distinct CDR3 sequences, around 6.1% of them found once; the top ten carry 1.5% to 2%. Regarding the study as a whole: Surplus twin overlap in beta out-of-frame sequences was less pronounced. Zero-insertion analyses were open to partial confounding by invariant MAIT and iNKT cells. The study drew conclusions from cross-sectional statistical analysis, not from following the same donors.

CDR3 length: 17 residues. Germline lookup yields CDR1 MGHDK and CDR2 SYGVNS. Points on this clonotype: Antigen specificity is unknown. A much larger clone differs from this one at a single base, so this may be a read error.

Sequencing used naive T cells sorted from blood. This clonotype was sampled from a man younger than 30 in good health. V and J are TRBV25-1 and TRBJ2-2; D might be TRBD1 (7 bases). The DNA of the CDR3 is TGTGCCAGCAGTGAACCCTTCGACAGGGCAGGCACCGGGGGGCTGTTTTTT. This translates into CASSEPFDRAGTGGLFF.